Listed here is a single T cell receptor (beta chain). It has no known antigen specificity. Base qualities are not provided; no much larger clone lies one nucleotide away. This record comes from a study of regulatory T cells in long-lasting Graves disease (dated by TCRdb to about 2021). As for the study more broadly: In the newly diagnosed Graves' disease group, patients had been taking antithyroid drugs for less than 3 months. Peripheral blood TCR sequencing and RNA sequencing compared persistent Graves' disease patients with newly diagnosed Graves' disease patients. A total of approximately 35 samples underwent TCR sequencing: around 13 from persistent and around 20 from newly diagnosed Graves' disease patients. The study took place in China and was registered as a clinical trial.

Library preparation employed multiplex PCR. Sequencing was performed on an Illumina HiSeq 4000. CDR3 regions were amplified by Arm-PCR with iRepertoire HTBI primers to construct TCR beta libraries. Before sequencing, the PCR products went through gel purification. In the source study's methods: Across samples, around 62 TRBV and around 15 TRBJ segments were identified and used for gene usage analysis of CDR3 amino acid clonotypes. COPE and FqMerger were used to merge filtered high-quality paired reads into contigs. BLAST was used to align contigs to IMGT TRBV, TRBD and TRBJ reference genes, with CDR3 defined following IMGT. Any clonotype with a frequency above 0.1% was counted as a highly expanded clone. Repertoire diversity was measured by Shannon entropy, and V-J evenness by the Gini coefficient. A clonotype found in more than one individual was treated as public. Through fastp at Q25 and MiXCR, TCRdb rebuilt clones from the public reads, retaining in-frame beta chains. One record per CDR3 amino acid sequence lists the most common genes and DNA. Here the V and J calls rest on TCRdb's processing, not on the authors' analysis. The sample table lists hundreds of thousands of distinct CDR3 sequences, around 15% of them with a count of one. Together, the top ten hold 18% of the sample.

From the cysteine through the phenylalanine, the CDR3 covers 15 amino acids. Only the CDR3 region is kept as DNA, spanning 45 bases read in frame from base 1. The germline ends are 12 bases apart after V is trimmed by 0 bases and J by 2 bases. As encoded in the germline V gene, CDR1 is SGHRS while CDR2 is YFSETQ. The sample's time point label, in plain terms: newly diagnosed GD, antithyroid drugs for less than 3 months. For both TCR sequencing and RNA sequencing, RNA was extracted from PBMCs in TRIzol. The diagnosis of Graves' disease followed American Thyroid Association guidelines. The patients came from an endocrinology department in Xi'an, China. Each patient gave about 9.1 milliliters of peripheral blood, collected in an EDTA anticoagulant tube. Ficoll Paque Plus density gradient separation was used to isolate PBMCs, and no additional T cell sorting was done. An Agilent 2100 Bioanalyzer and agarose gel were used to assess RNA quality, and a NanoDrop 2000 was used to measure RNA concentration.

The investigation overall reported the following: The authors noted that the small sample size was a limitation that may lower accuracy. TRBV28, TRBJ1-2 and TRBJ2-5 were preferentially used in persistent disease, while TRBV20-1 and TRBJ2-1 were favored in newly diagnosed disease. Compared with newly diagnosed patients, patients with persistent Graves' disease had lower TCR Shannon entropy and fewer highly expanded clones, which suggests clonal expansion. A larger number of public clonotypes was shared among persistent patients (approximately 3,000) than among newly diagnosed patients (around 890). Peripheral blood alone was examined, since thyroid tissue, which constituted the primary lesion, could not be accessed. Sequencing and analysis were limited to the TCR beta chain.

A further study also used this sample, focusing on T cells in Graves' hyperthyroidism and ophthalmopathy. As that second paper reports: Stable Graves' hyperthyroidism was defined as no progression to ophthalmopathy during 18 months of follow-up. Hyperthyroidism patients were aged 18 to 65 years and newly diagnosed, with disease duration of less than 2 months. Any patient with an uncontrolled infection, another autoimmune disease, pregnancy or lactation was excluded. Diagnoses were based on clinical symptoms, serum thyroxine and TRAb, thyroid ultrasound and orbital computed tomography. For the first round of RT-PCR on the TCR CDR3, the HTBI primer set was used together with the Qiagen OneStep RT-PCR kit. Blood samples also contained most of the expanded thyroid clonotypes (frequency above 0.001), which suggests that blood repertoires may reflect thyroid immune responses. A model built on a 13 V-J signature distinguished ophthalmopathy from stable hyperthyroidism, reaching 85% to 90% sensitivity and 81.08% specificity in cross-validation and 80%/75% in testing. In validation, the model predicted progression to ophthalmopathy a median of roughly 6.5 months before onset, with approximately 70% sensitivity and roughly 73% specificity. A discovery cohort of about a hundred patients, approximately 44 with Graves' ophthalmopathy and 55 to 65 with stable Graves' hyperthyroidism, was used to find distinguishing TCR V-J signatures. An independent validation cohort of fewer than 20 hyperthyroidism patients and 17 patients who later progressed to ophthalmopathy tested prospective prediction of ophthalmopathy. The 85 to 100 discovery patients were randomly split 7:3 into training and test sets. Thyroid tissue and blood T-cell repertoires from roughly six Graves' hyperthyroidism patients were also compared in the study. Following sampling, methimazole starting at 30 mg daily was given to hyperthyroidism patients, and high-dose intravenous methylprednisolone was given to ophthalmopathy patients. Libraries were constructed in a second round of multiplex PCR, after which size selection and purification were carried out. Sequencing of the libraries was done on an Illumina HiSeq2000 using paired-end 100 bp reads. SOAPnuke was used to process the raw data, with reads discarded if the reads contained adapters or uncalled bases, had a mean Phred below 15, or lacked an exact constant-primer or identifier match. COPE v1.2.5 was used to merge the high-quality paired reads, and each unique nucleotide sequence was defined as a clonotype. MiTCR v1.1 was used to align clonotypes to the IMGT TRBV, TRBD and TRBJ reference segments. Analysis was restricted to V-J combinations with a frequency above 0.0001, which covered 99% to 99.2% of repertoires. The TCS score was defined as the ratio of F50 (clonal expansion) to E x V (chaos), calculated using BLOSUM62-based TCRdist between CDR3 peptides within each V-J. Welch's t-statistics and random forest reduced fewer than 550 V-J features to roughly 13, which were used in a naive Bayes classifier (R e1071). No statistical method was used to set the sample size in advance, and investigators knew the group allocation. According to the paper, TCR Vbeta CDR3 sequencing was carried out on roughly 130 peripheral blood samples, which came from under 50 ophthalmopathy, 75 to 80 hyperthyroidism and some 17 progressor patients.

Sequenced material: peripheral blood mononuclear cells (PBMCs), taken at new diagnosis, from a patient treated with antithyroid drugs. The receptor was derived from a woman in her thirties with Graves disease. Donor details come from another sample of the same person, matched by shared clones. The chain was built from TRBV5-1 and TRBJ2-7; the D region possibly corresponds to TRBD1 (5 bases align). The bases are TGCGCCAGCAGCTTGGACAGGTCGGTTACCTACGAGCAGTACTTC. It codes for CASSLDRSVTYEQYF.